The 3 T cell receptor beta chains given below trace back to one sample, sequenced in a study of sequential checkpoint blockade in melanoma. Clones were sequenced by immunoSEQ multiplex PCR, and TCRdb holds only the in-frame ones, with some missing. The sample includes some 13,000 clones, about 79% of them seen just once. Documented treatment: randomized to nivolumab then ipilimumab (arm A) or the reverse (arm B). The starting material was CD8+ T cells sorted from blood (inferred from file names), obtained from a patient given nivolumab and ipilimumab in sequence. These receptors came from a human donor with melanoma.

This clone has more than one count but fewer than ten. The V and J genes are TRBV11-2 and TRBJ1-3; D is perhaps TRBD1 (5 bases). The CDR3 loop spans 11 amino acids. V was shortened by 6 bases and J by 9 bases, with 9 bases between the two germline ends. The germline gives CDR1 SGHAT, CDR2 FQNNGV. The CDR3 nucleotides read TGTGCCAGCAGTTGGGGGGGCACCATATATTTT. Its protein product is CASSWGGTIYF.

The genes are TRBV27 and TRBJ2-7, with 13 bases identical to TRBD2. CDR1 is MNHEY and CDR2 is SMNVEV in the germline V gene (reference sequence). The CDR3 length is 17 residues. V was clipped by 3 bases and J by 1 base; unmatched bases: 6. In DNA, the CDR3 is TGTGCCAGCAGTTTCGTACTAGCGGGAGGGCCGTCCTACGAGCAGTACTTC. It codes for CASSFVLAGGPSYEQYF.

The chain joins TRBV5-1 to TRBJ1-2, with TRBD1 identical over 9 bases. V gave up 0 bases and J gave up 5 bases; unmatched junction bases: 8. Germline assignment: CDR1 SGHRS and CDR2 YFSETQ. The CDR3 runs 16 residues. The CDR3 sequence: CASSLGTGQGIYGYTF. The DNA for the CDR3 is TGCGCCAGCAGCTTGGGGACCGGACAGGGGATTTATGGCTACACCTTC.